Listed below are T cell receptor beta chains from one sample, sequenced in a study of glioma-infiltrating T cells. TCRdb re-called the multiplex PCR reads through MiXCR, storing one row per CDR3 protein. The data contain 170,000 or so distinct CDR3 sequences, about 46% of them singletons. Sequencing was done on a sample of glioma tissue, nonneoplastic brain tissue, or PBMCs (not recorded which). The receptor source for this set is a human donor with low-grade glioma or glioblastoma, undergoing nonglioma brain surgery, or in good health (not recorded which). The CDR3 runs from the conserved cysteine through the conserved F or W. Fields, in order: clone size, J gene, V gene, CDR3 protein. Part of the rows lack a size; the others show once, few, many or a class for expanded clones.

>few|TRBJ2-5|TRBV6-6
CASSYGDPSETQYF
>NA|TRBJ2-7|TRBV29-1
CSVATGGVDEQYF
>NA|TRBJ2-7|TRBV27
CASTGEKNEQYF
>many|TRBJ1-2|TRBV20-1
CSARDQQGDGYTF
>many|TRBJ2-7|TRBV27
CASSLTGEGREQYF
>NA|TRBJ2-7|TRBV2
CASIPGQGGYEKYF
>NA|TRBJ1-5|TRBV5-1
CASSPQDRDLEYQPQHF
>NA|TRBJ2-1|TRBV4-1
CASSQSSGRRSNEKFF
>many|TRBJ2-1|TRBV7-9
CASSLGTQLDEQFF
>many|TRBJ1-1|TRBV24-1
CATRANKNTEAFF
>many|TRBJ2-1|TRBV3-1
CASSNPYNEQFF
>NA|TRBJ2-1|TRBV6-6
CASSLMTSGRVYEQFF
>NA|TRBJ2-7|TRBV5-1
CASNVAGAHYEQYF
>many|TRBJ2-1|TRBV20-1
CSARGRLAGDNEQFF
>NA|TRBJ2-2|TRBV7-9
CASNDGDRTKSNTGELFF
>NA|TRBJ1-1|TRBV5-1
CASSLSAQMNTEAFF
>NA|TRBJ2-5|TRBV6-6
CASSYGPAGKETQYF
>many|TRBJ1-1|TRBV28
CASSSDNSRAFF
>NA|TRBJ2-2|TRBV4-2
CASSQVDGELFF
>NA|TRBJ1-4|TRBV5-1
CASSPTTSGSEKLFF
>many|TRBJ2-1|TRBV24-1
CATSGGSGKVNEQFF
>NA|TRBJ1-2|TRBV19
CASSIDTRNYGYTF
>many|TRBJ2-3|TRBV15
CATSAPLLGDTQYF
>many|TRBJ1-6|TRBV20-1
CSAETDRDNSPLHF
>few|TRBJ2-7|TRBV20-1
CSARYPSQGSGEQYF
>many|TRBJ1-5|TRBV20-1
CSARDGGLGISNQPQHF
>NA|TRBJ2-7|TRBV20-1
CSSTPTRRDEQYF
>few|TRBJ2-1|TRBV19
CASRLTDFDSYNEQFF
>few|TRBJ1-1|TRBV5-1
CASSLGTGAFGNTEAFF
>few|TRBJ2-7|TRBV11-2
CASSFNRYEQYF
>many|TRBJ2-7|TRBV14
CASSLAGGSSYEQYF
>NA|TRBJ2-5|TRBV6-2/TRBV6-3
CVSSSPAIQETQYF
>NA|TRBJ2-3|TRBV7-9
CASSLAGTDTHYF
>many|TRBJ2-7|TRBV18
CASSPPTGEQYF
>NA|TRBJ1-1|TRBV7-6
CAISLKSRPGVGNTNTEAFF
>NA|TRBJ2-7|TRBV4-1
CASSRASDLTYEQYF
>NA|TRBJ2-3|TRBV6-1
CASRTGADTQYF
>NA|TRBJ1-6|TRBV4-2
CASSVIGTGVRSGSPLHF
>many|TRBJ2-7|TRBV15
CATSHWAEGFYEQYF
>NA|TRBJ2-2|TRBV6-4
CASSGQSTGELFF
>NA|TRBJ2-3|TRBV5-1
CASSPSSSTDTQYF
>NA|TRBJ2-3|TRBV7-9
CASSLPGQLFSTDTQYF
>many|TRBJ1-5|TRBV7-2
CASSLSPEYDQPQHF
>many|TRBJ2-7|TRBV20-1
CSARESPLVGDEQYF
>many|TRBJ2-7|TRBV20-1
CSAPLGYEQYF
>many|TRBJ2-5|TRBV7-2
CASSLTGVGYQETQYF
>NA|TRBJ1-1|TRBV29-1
CSAGQLDTEAFF
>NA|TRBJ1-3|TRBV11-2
CASSHSLTRGNTIYF
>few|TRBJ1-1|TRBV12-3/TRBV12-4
CACTWGVNTEAFF